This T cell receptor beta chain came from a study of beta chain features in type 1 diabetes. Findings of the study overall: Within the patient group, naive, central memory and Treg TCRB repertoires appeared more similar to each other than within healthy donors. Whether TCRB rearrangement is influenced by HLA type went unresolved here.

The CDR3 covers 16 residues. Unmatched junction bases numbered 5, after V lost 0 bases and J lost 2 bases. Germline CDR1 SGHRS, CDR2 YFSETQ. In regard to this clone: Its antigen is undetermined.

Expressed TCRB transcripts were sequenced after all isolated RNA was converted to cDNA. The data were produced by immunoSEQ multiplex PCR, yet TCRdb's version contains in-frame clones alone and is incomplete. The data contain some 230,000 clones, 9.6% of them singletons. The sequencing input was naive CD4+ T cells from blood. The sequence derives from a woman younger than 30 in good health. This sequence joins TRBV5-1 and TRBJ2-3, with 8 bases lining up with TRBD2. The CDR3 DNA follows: TGCGCCAGCAGCTTGGAAGGCGGGAGGCCCACAGATACGCAGTATTTT. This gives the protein CASSLEGGRPTDTQYF.